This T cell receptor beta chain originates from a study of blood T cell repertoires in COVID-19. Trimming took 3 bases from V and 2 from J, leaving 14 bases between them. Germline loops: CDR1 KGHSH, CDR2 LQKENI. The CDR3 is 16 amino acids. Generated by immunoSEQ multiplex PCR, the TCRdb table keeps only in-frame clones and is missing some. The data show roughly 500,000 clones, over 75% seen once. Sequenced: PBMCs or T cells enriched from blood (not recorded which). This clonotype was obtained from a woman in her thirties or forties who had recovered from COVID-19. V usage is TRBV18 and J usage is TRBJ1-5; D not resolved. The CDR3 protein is CASSPARGVRNQPQHF. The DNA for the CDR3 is TGTGCCAGCTCACCGGCTCGGGGAGTCCGCAATCAGCCCCAGCATTTT.